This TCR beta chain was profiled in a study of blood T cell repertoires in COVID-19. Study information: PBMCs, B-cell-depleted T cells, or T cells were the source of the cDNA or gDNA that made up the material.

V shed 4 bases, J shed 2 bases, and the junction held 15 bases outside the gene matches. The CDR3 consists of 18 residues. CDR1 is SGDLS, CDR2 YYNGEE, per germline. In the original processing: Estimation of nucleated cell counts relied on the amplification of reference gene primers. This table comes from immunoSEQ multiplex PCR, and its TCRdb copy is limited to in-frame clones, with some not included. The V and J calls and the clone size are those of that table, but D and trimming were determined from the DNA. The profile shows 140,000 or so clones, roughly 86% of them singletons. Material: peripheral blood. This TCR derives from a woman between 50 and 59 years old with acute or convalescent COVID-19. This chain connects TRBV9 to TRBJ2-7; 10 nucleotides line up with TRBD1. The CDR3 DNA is TGTGCCAGCAGCAGCAACTATTATCCGGGACAGGGGCCCTACGAGCAGTACTTC. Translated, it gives CASSSNYYPGQGPYEQYF.